This TCR beta chain was obtained from a study of CD8+ T cells in alopecia areata. For the study at large: Treated patients were scored for severity by percent of scalp affected.

CDR3 length: 16 amino acids. Between the trimmed V and J ends, which lost 2 bases and 4 bases, there was a span of 16 bases. The V gene's germline CDR1 is SGHTA and CDR2 FQGNSA. Many counts were recorded for this clone. Its antigen is as yet unknown. Treatment specified: oral pan-JAK inhibitor, 5-10 mg twice daily. Investigators sorted PBMCs to obtain both CD4+ and CD8+ T cells. cDNA serving as the sequencing template came from extracted, reverse transcribed RNA. Libraries were prepared by immunoSEQ multiplex PCR; TCRdb keeps only in-frame clonotypes and omits some of them. The sample records over 150,000 clones, roughly 50% being singletons. The study's findings and limits: Tofacitinib significantly lowered scalp clonality and expanded CD8+ clones among the top 100.

This TCR was sampled from a human donor with alopecia areata. The sequences come from CD4+ T cells sorted from blood, collected at week 24, from a patient treated with tofacitinib. The chain has TRBV7-2 and TRBJ2-3; TRBD1 or TRBD2 may be the D gene (5 bases each). This CDR3 is CASSLSHGTPADTQYF. The CDR3, as DNA: TGTGCCAGCAGCTTATCACACGGGACCCCAGCAGATACGCAGTATTTT.